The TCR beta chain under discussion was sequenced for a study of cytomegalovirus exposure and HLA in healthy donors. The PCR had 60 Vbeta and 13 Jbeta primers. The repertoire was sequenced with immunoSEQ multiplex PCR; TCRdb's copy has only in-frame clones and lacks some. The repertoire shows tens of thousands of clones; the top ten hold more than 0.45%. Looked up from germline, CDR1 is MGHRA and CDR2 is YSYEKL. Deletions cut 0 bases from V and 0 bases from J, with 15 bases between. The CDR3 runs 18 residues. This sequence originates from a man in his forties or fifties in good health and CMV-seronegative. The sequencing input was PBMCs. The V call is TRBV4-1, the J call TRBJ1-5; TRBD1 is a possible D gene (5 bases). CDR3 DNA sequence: TGCGCCAGCAGCCAAGAAGTGGGGCGTGTGGATAGCAATCAGCCCCAGCATTTT. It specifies CASSQEVGRVDSNQPQHF.